This T cell receptor (beta chain) was captured in a study of somatic mutations in cytotoxic T cells in rheumatoid arthritis. General observations from the study: Statistically, CD8+ T-cell clonality was not significantly distinct between individuals with rheumatoid arthritis and age-matched healthy controls.

This clone was picked up a small number of times. What it recognizes is unknown. Here immunoSEQ multiplex PCR was the method, and the copy in TCRdb shows in-frame clones only, minus some. The data hold approximately 18,000 clones, with approximately 69% observed a single time. The CDR3 spans 15 residues. Germline assignment: CDR1 SGHNT and CDR2 YYREEE (reference sequence). Losses at the gene ends were 4 bases for V and 4 bases for J; bases not matched to a gene: 11. This TCR came from a man between 60 and 75 years old in good health. Sample: CD8+ T cells sorted from blood. V usage is TRBV5-4 and J usage is TRBJ2-7; 7 positions agree with TRBD1. In DNA, the CDR3 is TGTGCCAGCAGCCCAATGACAGGGATCTTATACGAGCAGTACTTC. Its protein is CASSPMTGILYEQYF.